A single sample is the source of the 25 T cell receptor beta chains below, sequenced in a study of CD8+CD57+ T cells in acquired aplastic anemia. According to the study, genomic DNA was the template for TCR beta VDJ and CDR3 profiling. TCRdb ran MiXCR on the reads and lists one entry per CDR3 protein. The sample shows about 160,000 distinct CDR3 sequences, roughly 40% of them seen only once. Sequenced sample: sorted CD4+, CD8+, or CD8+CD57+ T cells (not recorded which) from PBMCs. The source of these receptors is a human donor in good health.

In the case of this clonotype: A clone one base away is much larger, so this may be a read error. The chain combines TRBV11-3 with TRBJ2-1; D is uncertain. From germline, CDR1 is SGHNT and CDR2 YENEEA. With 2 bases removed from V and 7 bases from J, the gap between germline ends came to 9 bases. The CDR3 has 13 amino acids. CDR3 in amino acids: CASSLLGRNEQFF. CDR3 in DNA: TGTGCCAGCAGCTTATTGGGCAGGAATGAGCAGTTCTTC.

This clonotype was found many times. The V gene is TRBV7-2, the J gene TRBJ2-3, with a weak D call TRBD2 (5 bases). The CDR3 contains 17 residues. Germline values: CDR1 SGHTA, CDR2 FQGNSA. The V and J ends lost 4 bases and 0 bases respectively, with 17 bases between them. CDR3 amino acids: CASSSGVGRGSTDTQYF. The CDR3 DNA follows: TGTGCCAGCAGCTCCGGGGTAGGCCGCGGTAGCACAGATACGCAGTATTTT. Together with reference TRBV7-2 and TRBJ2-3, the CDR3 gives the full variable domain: GAGVSQSPSNKVTEKGKDVELRCDPISGHTALYWYRQSLGQGLEFLIYFQGNSAPDKSGLPSDRFSAERTGGSVSTLTIQRTQQEDSAVYLCASSSGVGRGSTDTQYFGPGTRLTVL.

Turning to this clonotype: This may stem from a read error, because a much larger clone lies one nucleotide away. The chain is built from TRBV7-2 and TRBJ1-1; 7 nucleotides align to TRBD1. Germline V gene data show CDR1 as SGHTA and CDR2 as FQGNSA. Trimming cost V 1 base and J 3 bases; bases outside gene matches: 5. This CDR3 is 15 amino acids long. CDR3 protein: CASSLVEGGDTEAFF. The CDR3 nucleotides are TGTGCCAGCAGCTTAGTTGAAGGGGGCGACACTGAAGCTTTCTTT.

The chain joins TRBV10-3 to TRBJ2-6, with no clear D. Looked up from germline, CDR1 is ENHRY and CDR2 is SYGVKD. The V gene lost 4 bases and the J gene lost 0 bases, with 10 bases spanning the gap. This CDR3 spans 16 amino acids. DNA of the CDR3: TGTGCCATCAGTGGGTCGGTGGACTCTGGGGCCAACGTCCTGACTTTC. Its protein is CAISGSVDSGANVLTF.

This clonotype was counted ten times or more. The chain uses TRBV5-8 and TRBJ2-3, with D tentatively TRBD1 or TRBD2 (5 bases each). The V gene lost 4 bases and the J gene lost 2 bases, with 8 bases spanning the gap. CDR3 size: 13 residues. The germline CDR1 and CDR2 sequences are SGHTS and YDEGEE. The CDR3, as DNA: TGTGCCAGCAGCAGGGACGTCACAGATACGCAGTATTTT. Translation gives CASSRDVTDTQYF.

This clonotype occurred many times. In DNA, the CDR3 is TGTGCCTGGACACGTGGGAATTCACCCCTCCACTTT. It encodes CAWTRGNSPLHF. The chain uses TRBV30 and TRBJ1-6; D uncertain. The CDR3 consists of 12 residues. V was clipped by 4 bases and J by 7 bases, with 8 bases between them. CDR1 is GTSNPN and CDR2 is SVGIG in the germline V gene (reference sequence).

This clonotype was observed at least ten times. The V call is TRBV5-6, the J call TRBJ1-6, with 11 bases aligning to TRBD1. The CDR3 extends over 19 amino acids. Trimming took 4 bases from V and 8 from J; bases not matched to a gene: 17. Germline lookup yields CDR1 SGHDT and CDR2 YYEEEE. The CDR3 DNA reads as TGTGCCAGCAGCGACCGGGACAGGGGGTCCCATTACCGAGATTCACCCCTCCACTTT. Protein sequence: CASSDRDRGSHYRDSPLHF.

The CDR3 coding sequence is TGCAGTGCTTCGAGAGACAGGGGGCAACGGAACACTGAAGCTTTCTTT. Amino acids: CSASRDRGQRNTEAFF. V usage is TRBV20-1 and J usage is TRBJ1-1; 10 positions match TRBD1. Per the germline V gene, CDR1 is DFQATT and CDR2 is SNEGSKA (reference sequence). Unmatched junction bases numbered 10, after V lost 5 bases and J lost 1 base. CDR3 size: 16 residues.

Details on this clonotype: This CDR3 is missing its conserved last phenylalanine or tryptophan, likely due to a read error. As DNA, the CDR3 is TGCAGTGCTCCCGTTGACTCCGGGGAGCTGTTTTAT. This translates into CSAPVDSGELFY. The chain carries TRBV20-1 and TRBJ2-2; D is unresolved. The CDR3 has 12 amino acids. Trimming pared 5 bases from V and 6 bases from J, leaving 10 bases between. Looked up from germline, CDR1 is DFQATT and CDR2 is SNEGSKA (reference sequence).

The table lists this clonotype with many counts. The CDR3 DNA sequence: TGTGCCAGCAGCTTGGTACCCGGACAGTTGGGGAACACTGAAGCTTTCTTT. Its translation is CASSLVPGQLGNTEAFF. The rearrangement joins TRBV5-6 to TRBJ1-1; D is possibly TRBD1 (6 bases). With 0 bases removed from V and 1 base from J, the gap between germline ends came to 16 bases. The germline V gene has CDR1 SGHDT and CDR2 YYEEEE. The CDR3 sequence is 17 residues long. The whole variable domain, remainder taken from reference TRBV5-6 and TRBJ1-1, is DAGVTQSPTHLIKTRGQQVTLRCSPKSGHDTVSWYQQALGQGPQFIFQYYEEEERQRGNFPDRFSGHQFPNYSSELNVNALLLGDSALYLCASSLVPGQLGNTEAFFGQGTRLTVV.

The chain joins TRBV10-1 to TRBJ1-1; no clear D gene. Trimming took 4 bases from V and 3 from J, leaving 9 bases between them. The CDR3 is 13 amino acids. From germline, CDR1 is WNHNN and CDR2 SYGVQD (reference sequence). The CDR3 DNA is TGCGCCAGCAGTGTGATTGTAGACACTGAAGCTTTCTTT. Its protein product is CASSVIVDTEAFF.

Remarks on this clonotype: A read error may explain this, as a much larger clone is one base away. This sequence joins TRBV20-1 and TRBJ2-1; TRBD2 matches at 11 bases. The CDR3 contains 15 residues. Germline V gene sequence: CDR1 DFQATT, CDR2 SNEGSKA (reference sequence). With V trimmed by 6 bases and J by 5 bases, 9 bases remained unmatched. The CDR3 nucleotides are TGCAGTGCCGCCCACGGGACTAGCGGAAACAATGAGCAGTTCTTC. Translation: CSAAHGTSGNNEQFF.

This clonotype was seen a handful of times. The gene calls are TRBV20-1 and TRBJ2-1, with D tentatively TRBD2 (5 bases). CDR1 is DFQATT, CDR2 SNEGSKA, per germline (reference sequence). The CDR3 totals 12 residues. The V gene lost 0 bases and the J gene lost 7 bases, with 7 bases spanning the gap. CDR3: CSARDERNEQFF. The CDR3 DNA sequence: TGCAGTGCTAGAGATGAGCGGAATGAGCAGTTCTTC.

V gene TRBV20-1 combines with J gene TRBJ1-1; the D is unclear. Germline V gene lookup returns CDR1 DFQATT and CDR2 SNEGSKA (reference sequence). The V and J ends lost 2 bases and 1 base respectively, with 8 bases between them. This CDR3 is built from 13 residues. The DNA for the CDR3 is TGCAGTGCTAGAACCCCAGAGAACACTGAAGCTTTCTTT. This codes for CSARTPENTEAFF.

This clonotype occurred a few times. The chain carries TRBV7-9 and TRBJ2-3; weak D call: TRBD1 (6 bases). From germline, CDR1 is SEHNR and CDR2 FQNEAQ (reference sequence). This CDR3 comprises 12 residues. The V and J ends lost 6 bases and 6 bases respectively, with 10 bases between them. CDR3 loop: CASRPTGDTQYF. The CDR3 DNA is TGTGCCAGCAGACCTACAGGGGATACGCAGTATTTT.

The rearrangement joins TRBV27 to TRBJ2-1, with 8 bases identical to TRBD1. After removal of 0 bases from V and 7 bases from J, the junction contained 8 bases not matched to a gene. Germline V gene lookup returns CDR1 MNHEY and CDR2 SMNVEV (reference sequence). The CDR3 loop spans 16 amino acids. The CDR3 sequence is CASSLSSQGARNEQFF. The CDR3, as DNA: TGTGCCAGCAGTTTATCGTCGCAGGGGGCTCGGAATGAGCAGTTCTTC.

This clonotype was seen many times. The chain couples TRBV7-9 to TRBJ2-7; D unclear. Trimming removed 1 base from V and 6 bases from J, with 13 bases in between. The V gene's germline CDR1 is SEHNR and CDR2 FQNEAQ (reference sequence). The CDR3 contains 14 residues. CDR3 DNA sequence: TGTGCCAGCAGCTTAGTCCCTTCCGACCCCGAGCAGTACTTC. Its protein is CASSLVPSDPEQYF.

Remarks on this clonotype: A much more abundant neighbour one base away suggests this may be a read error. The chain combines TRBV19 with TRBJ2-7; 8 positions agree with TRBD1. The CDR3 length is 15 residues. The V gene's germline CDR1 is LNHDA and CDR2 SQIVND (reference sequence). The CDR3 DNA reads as TGTGCCAGTAGTCCCTTGGGGCAGGGGGCCTTCGGGCAGCACTTC. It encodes CASSPLGQGAFGQHF.

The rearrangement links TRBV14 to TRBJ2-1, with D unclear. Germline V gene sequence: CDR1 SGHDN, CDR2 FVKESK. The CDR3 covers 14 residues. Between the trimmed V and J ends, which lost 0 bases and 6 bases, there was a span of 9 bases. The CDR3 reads CASSQEMEINEQFF. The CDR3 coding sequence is TGTGCCAGCAGCCAAGAGATGGAAATCAATGAGCAGTTCTTC. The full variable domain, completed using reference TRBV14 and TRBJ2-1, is EAGVTQFPSHSVIEKGQTVTLRCDPISGHDNLYWYRRVMGKEIKFLLHFVKESKQDESGMPNNRFLAERTGGTYSTLKVQPAELEDSGVYFCASSQEMEINEQFFGPGTRLTVL.

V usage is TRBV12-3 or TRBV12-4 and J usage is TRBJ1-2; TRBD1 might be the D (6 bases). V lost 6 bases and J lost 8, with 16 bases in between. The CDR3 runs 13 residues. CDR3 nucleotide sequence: TGTGCCAGCAGCCTTCTAACAGGGTTCGGCTACACCTTC. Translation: CASSLLTGFGYTF.

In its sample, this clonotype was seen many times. This chain's CDR3 is CASSGLGQAWEQYF. As DNA, the CDR3 is TGTGCCAGCAGCGGACTGGGACAGGCCTGGGAGCAGTACTTC. The chain couples TRBV7-9 to TRBJ2-7; TRBD1 matches 8 bases. CDR1 is SEHNR and CDR2 is FQNEAQ in the germline V gene (reference sequence). CDR3 length: 14 residues. After removal of 5 bases from V and 7 bases from J, the junction contained 10 bases not matched to a gene.

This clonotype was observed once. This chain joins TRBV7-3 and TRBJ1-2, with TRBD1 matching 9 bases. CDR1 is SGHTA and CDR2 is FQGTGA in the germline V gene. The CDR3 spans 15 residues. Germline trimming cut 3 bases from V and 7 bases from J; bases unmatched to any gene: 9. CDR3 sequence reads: CASSLTGQGGGGYTF. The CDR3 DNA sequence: TGTGCCAGCAGCTTGACGGGACAGGGAGGGGGTGGCTACACCTTC.

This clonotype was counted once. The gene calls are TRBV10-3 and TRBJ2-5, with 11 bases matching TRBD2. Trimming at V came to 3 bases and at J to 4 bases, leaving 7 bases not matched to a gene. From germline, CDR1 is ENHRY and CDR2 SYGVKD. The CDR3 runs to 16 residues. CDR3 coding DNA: TGTGCCATCAGTGATTTGACTAGCGGGGTTGGAGAGACCCAGTACTTC. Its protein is CAISDLTSGVGETQYF.

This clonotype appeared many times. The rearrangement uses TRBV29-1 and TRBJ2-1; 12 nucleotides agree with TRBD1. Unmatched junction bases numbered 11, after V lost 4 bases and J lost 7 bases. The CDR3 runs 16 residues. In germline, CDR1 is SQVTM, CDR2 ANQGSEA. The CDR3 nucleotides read TGCAGCGTTGTTTTCGGCCGGGACAGGGGGCAGAATGAGCAGTTCTTC. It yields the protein CSVVFGRDRGQNEQFF.

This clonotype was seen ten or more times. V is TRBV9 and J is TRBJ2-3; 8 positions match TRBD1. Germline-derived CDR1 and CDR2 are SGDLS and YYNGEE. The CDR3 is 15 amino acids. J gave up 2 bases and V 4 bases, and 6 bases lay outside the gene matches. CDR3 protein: CASSPGQGFTDTQYF. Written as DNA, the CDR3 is TGTGCCAGCAGCCCCGGACAGGGATTCACAGATACGCAGTATTTT.